This passage covers 27 T cell receptor beta chains from one sample sequenced in a study of T-cell reconstitution after alpha-beta-depleted transplantation in children. The authors prepared the TCRbeta library with unique molecular identifiers. TCRdb fed the PCR reads into MiXCR, producing one record per CDR3 protein. The profile shows 400,000 to 550,000 distinct CDR3 sequences, 10% of them singletons. The sequencing used PBMCs, collected before TCRalphabeta/CD19-depleted stem cell transplant. The receptors were sampled from a child between 2 and 9 years old with inherited bone marrow failure, due to receive a stem cell transplant.

This clonotype was counted a single time. This sequence may be a read error, since a much larger clone differs from it by one base. The V gene is TRBV6-5, the J gene TRBJ2-1, with TRBD1 as a possible D gene (5 bases). CDR1 is MNHEY and CDR2 is SVGAGI in the germline V gene. Trimming took off 2 bases at V and 3 bases at J, with 11 bases between the two ends. This CDR3 comprises 15 residues. The CDR3 reads CASSYGAVHYNEQFF. CDR3 sequence (DNA): TGTGCCAGCAGTTACGGGGCGGTCCACTACAATGAGCAGTTCTTC.

The gene calls are TRBV3-1 and TRBJ2-5; 10 bases match TRBD1. Germline trimming cut 0 bases from V and 4 bases from J; bases unmatched to any gene: 5. Per germline, CDR1 LGHDT and CDR2 YNNKEL (reference sequence). The CDR3 runs 16 residues. The CDR3 is CASSQEGTGDSETQYF. The CDR3 nucleotides read TGTGCCAGCAGCCAAGAAGGGACAGGGGATTCAGAGACCCAGTACTTC.

This clonotype occurred many times. The chain has TRBV6-1 and TRBJ1-3; D gene ambiguous. Trimming took off 1 base at V and 8 bases at J, with 9 bases between the two ends. The V gene's germline CDR1 is MNHNS and CDR2 SASEGT. This CDR3 region has 13 residues. CDR3 region: CASSEVGPDTIYF. CDR3 in DNA: TGTGCCAGCAGTGAAGTTGGTCCTGACACCATATATTTT.

This clonotype was detected many times. The rearrangement links TRBV29-1 to TRBJ1-1; D unresolved. This CDR3 region has 12 residues. CDR1 is SQVTM, CDR2 ANQGSEA, per germline. Between the trimmed V and J ends, which lost 4 bases and 1 base, there was a span of 7 bases. The CDR3 loop reads CSVGLPNTEAFF. In DNA, the CDR3 is TGCAGCGTTGGACTGCCGAACACTGAAGCTTTCTTT.

The table lists this clonotype with a few counts. The V and J genes are TRBV20-1 and TRBJ2-5, with D perhaps matching TRBD2 (6 bases). Deletions cut 6 bases from V and 5 bases from J, with 16 bases between. CDR1 is DFQATT and CDR2 is SNEGSKA in the germline V gene (reference sequence). This CDR3 comprises 13 residues. The CDR3 is CSAVVRERETQYF. DNA of the CDR3: TGCAGTGCGGTCGTCCGGGAGAGGGAGACCCAGTACTTC.

The V gene is TRBV24-1, the J gene TRBJ2-3, with 12 bases identical to TRBD1. This CDR3 has 16 amino acids. In germline, CDR1 is KGHDR, CDR2 SFDVKD. V lost 2 bases and J lost 3; bases outside the gene matches: 2. CDR3: CATSDSGQGATDTQYF. The CDR3 DNA is TGTGCCACCAGTGATTCGGGACAGGGGGCTACAGATACGCAGTATTTT.

This clonotype has more than one count but fewer than ten. CDR3 in DNA: TGTGCCATCAGAGATAGCACTAACTCCTACAATGAGCAGTTCTTC. Its protein product is CAIRDSTNSYNEQFF. The genes are TRBV10-3 and TRBJ2-1, with D hard to call. V gave up 6 bases and J gave up 0 bases, with 12 bases separating them. This CDR3 region has 15 residues. Germline V CDR1 and CDR2: ENHRY, SYGVKD.

This clonotype was counted many times. DNA of the CDR3: TGTGCCACCAGTTTTGGCGGAGAGACCCAGTACTTC. This gives the protein CATSFGGETQYF. The V call is TRBV24-1, the J call TRBJ2-5, with D hard to call. Germline V gene sequence: CDR1 KGHDR, CDR2 SFDVKD. The CDR3 contains 12 residues. V lost 6 bases and J lost 4, with 8 bases in between.

This clonotype was counted a few times. The gene calls are TRBV4-3 and TRBJ2-3; no clear D gene. Trimming took 4 bases from V and 2 from J, leaving 10 bases between them. This CDR3 contains 14 residues. CDR1 and CDR2 from the germline V gene are LGHNA and YSLEER. DNA of the CDR3: TGCGCCAGCAGCCTCACCGACCCCACAGATACGCAGTATTTT. Amino acids: CASSLTDPTDTQYF.

This clonotype was observed at least ten times. V is TRBV7-8 and J is TRBJ2-1; D not resolved. Looked up from germline, CDR1 is SGHVS and CDR2 is FQNEAQ. With 5 bases removed from V and 10 bases from J, the gap between germline ends came to 9 bases. The CDR3 consists of 11 residues. This chain's CDR3 is CASSHSWEQFF. In DNA, the CDR3 is TGTGCCAGCAGCCATAGCTGGGAGCAGTTCTTC.

This clonotype came up a few times. The rearrangement uses TRBV18 and TRBJ2-5; 13 bases are a match to TRBD2. The germline V gene encodes CDR1 KGHSH and CDR2 LQKENI. With V trimmed by 3 bases and J by 4 bases, 5 bases remained unmatched. The CDR3 has 16 amino acids. CDR3 sequence: CASSPRTSGSGETQYF. CDR3 coding DNA: TGTGCCAGCTCACCTCGGACTAGCGGGAGCGGAGAGACCCAGTACTTC.

Many counts were recorded for this clonotype. The V gene is TRBV6-2 or TRBV6-3, the J gene TRBJ2-3; 13 bases are a match to TRBD2. The CDR3 runs to 18 residues. Germline trimming cut 0 bases from V and 2 bases from J; bases unmatched to any gene: 5. The germline CDR1 and CDR2 sequences are MNHEY and SVGEGT. CDR3 amino acids: CASSYSGLAGLFTDTQYF. The DNA for the CDR3 is TGTGCCAGCAGTTACTCGGGACTAGCGGGACTTTTCACAGATACGCAGTATTTT.

There are many counts of this clonotype. This rearrangement joins TRBV7-2 to TRBJ2-2, with D unresolved. CDR3 size: 14 residues. Trimming took 3 bases from V and 0 from J, leaving 5 bases between them. Germline V gene lookup returns CDR1 SGHTA and CDR2 FQGNSA. The CDR3 spells CASSFMPNTGELFF. The CDR3 nucleotides are TGTGCCAGCAGCTTTATGCCGAACACCGGGGAGCTGTTTTTT.

This clonotype was seen ten or more times. The chain uses TRBV3-1 and TRBJ1-6; weak D call: TRBD1 (5 bases). Germline CDR1 is LGHDT and CDR2 is YNNKEL (reference sequence). This CDR3 has 15 residues. The V end was cut by 7 bases, the J end by 0 bases, with 10 bases between. The CDR3 nucleotides are TGTGCCAGCACCATCGGGGGCTCCTATAATTCACCCCTCCACTTT. This sequence encodes CASTIGGSYNSPLHF.

This clonotype was counted at least ten times. The CDR3 nucleotides are TGTGCCAGCGTACTTACCCTCGCTAGGGGAGGGCCTAACACCGGGGAGCTGTTTTTT. Translating it yields CASVLTLARGGPNTGELFF. The gene calls are TRBV7-9 and TRBJ2-2, with 7 positions matching TRBD2. Germline V gene sequence: CDR1 SEHNR, CDR2 FQNEAQ (reference sequence). The ends lost 8 bases at V and 2 bases at J; junction bases unmatched: 20. The CDR3 has 19 amino acids.

This clonotype came up many times. The CDR3: CASSQVYGPGARETQYF. In nucleotides, the CDR3 is TGCGCCAGCAGCCAAGTATACGGTCCGGGGGCGCGAGAGACCCAGTACTTC. The J gene is TRBJ2-5, the V gene TRBV4-3, with D perhaps assigned TRBD1 or TRBD2 (6 bases each). The CDR3 is 17 residues long. Deletions cut 1 base from V and 4 bases from J, with 19 bases between. Germline loops: CDR1 LGHNA, CDR2 YSLEER.

As concerns this clonotype: A single base separates this from a much larger clone, so it may be a read error. The J gene is TRBJ2-2, the V gene TRBV3-1; 7 bases are shared with TRBD2. Germline V gives CDR1 LGHDT, CDR2 YNNKEL (reference sequence). Trimming at V came to 5 bases and at J to 3 bases, leaving 6 bases not matched to a gene. This CDR3 region has 15 residues. The CDR3 DNA follows: TGTGCCAGCAGCATCGGGAGGCTCCACACCGGGGAGCTGTTTTTT. Amino acids: CASSIGRLHTGELFF.

This clonotype was found many times. The chain joins TRBV29-1 to TRBJ2-3; D perhaps matches TRBD1 (5 bases). The V and J ends lost 3 bases and 3 bases respectively, with 13 bases between them. Germline V gives CDR1 SQVTM, CDR2 ANQGSEA. The CDR3 length is 14 residues. The DNA for the CDR3 is TGCAGCGTTGAGGGGCTCGGCGCAACAGATACGCAGTATTTT. Protein sequence: CSVEGLGATDTQYF.

This clonotype has more than one count but fewer than ten. The genes are TRBV7-8 and TRBJ2-1; TRBD2 matches at 10 bases. The junction had 5 bases not matched to a gene; V was cut back by 0 bases and J by 9 bases. Germline V lookup: CDR1 SGHVS, CDR2 FQNEAQ. This CDR3 region has 15 residues. The CDR3 region is CASSLAPSGSSEQFF. CDR3 in DNA: TGTGCCAGCAGCTTAGCGCCTAGCGGGAGTAGTGAGCAGTTCTTC.

This clonotype has ten or more counts. This chain uses TRBV24-1 with TRBJ2-7; possibly TRBD1 or TRBD2 for D (5 bases each). The CDR3 consists of 13 residues. CDR1 and CDR2 from the germline V gene are KGHDR and SFDVKD. Trimming removed 5 bases at V and 6 bases at J, with 13 bases between. The DNA for the CDR3 is TGTGCCACCAGTGCCAGGGACGTGAGCGAGCAGTACTTC. Encoded protein: CATSARDVSEQYF.

This clonotype was recorded at least ten times. The V gene is TRBV12-3 or TRBV12-4, the J gene TRBJ1-2, with D maybe TRBD1 (6 bases). CDR3 length: 14 residues. Deletions cut 0 bases from V and 7 bases from J, with 12 bases between. The CDR3 DNA is TGTGCCAGCAGTTTAGCGGGGGGCTCCGGTGGCTACACCTTC. Translating gives CASSLAGGSGGYTF.

The table lists this clonotype with many counts. The chain employs TRBV7-9 and TRBJ2-7, with a weak D call TRBD2 (5 bases). The CDR3 covers 11 residues. V lost 4 bases to trimming and J lost 9 bases, with 10 bases between them. The germline gives CDR1 SEHNR, CDR2 FQNEAQ (reference sequence). CDR3 region: CASSSRDLQYF. The CDR3 DNA sequence: TGTGCCAGCAGCTCCCGGGATCTGCAGTACTTC.

This clonotype was picked up a small number of times. The rearrangement links TRBV9 to TRBJ2-1, with D maybe TRBD2 (6 bases). V was trimmed by 4 bases and J by 2 bases, leaving 16 bases between them. The germline V gene encodes CDR1 SGDLS and CDR2 YYNGEE. CDR3 size: 16 residues. The CDR3: CASSLRYSGPYNEQFF. The CDR3 DNA reads TGTGCCAGCAGCCTACGCTATAGCGGACCCTACAATGAGCAGTTCTTC. Filled out from reference TRBV9 and TRBJ2-1, the complete variable domain reads DSGVTQTPKHLITATGQRVTLRCSPRSGDLSVYWYQQSLDQGLQFLIQYYNGEERAKGNILERFSAQQFPDLHSELNLSSLELGDSALYFCASSLRYSGPYNEQFFGPGTRLTVL.

This clonotype occurred many times. V gene TRBV5-5 combines with J gene TRBJ2-1, with D perhaps matching TRBD1 (6 bases). Germline V gene sequence: CDR1 SGHKS, CDR2 YYEKEE (reference sequence). The CDR3 covers 16 residues. V was pared by 0 bases and J by 3 bases, with 13 bases between. CDR3 nucleotide sequence: TGTGCCAGCAGCTTGGGCAGCAGGGGCTTCTACAATGAGCAGTTCTTC. Protein sequence: CASSLGSRGFYNEQFF.

This clonotype was seen at least ten times. V is TRBV4-3 and J is TRBJ2-1; no reliable D call. Germline V gene lookup returns CDR1 LGHNA and CDR2 YSLEER. V was cut by 1 base and J by 1 base, with 5 bases left in between. The CDR3 loop spans 14 amino acids. CDR3 amino acids: CASSQVVSYNEQFF. In nucleotides, the CDR3 is TGCGCCAGCAGCCAAGTTGTATCCTACAATGAGCAGTTCTTC.

This clonotype was found many times. V and J are TRBV2 and TRBJ2-5, with 10 bases matching TRBD2. The CDR3 is 13 amino acids. J was trimmed by 3 bases and V by 11 bases; bases with no gene match: 6. Germline V gene sequence: CDR1 SNHLY, CDR2 FYNNEI. CDR3 bases: TGTGCCCGGCGGCTAGCGGGAGAAGAGACCCAGTACTTC. Its translation: CARRLAGEETQYF.

This clonotype was seen many times. This chain links TRBV7-2 with TRBJ1-5, with 9 positions matching TRBD1. The V gene's germline CDR1 is SGHTA and CDR2 FQGNSA. V lost 0 bases and J lost 0; bases outside the gene matches: 0. The CDR3 totals 16 residues. The CDR3 DNA reads as TGTGCCAGCAGCTTAGCGACAGGGGGTAGCAATCAGCCCCAGCATTTT. Its protein product is CASSLATGGSNQPQHF. The full variable domain, in which reference TRBV7-2 and TRBJ1-5 provide the parts outside the CDR3, is GAGVSQSPSNKVTEKGKDVELRCDPISGHTALYWYRQSLGQGLEFLIYFQGNSAPDKSGLPSDRFSAERTGGSVSTLTIQRTQQEDSAVYLCASSLATGGSNQPQHFGDGTRLSIL.